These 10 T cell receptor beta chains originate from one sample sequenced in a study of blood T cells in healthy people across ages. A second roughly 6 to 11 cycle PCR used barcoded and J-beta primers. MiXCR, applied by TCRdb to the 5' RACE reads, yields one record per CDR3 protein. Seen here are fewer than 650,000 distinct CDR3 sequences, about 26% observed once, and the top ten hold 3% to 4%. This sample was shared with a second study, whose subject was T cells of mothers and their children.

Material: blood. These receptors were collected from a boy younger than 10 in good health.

DNA for the CDR3: TGTGCCAGCAGCGCTCGAAACATTCAGTACTTC. Encoded protein: CASSARNIQYF. The genes are TRBV7-2 and TRBJ2-4; no clear D gene. Germline V gives CDR1 SGHTA, CDR2 FQGNSA. The CDR3 runs 11 residues. Trimming shortened V by 5 bases and J by 6 bases, and 5 bases separated the two germline ends.

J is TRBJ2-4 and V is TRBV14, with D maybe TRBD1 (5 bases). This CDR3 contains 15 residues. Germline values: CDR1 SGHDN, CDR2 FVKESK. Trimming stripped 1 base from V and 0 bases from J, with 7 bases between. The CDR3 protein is CASSQGQLAKNIQYF. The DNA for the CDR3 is TGTGCCAGCAGCCAAGGACAGCTAGCCAAAAACATTCAGTACTTC.

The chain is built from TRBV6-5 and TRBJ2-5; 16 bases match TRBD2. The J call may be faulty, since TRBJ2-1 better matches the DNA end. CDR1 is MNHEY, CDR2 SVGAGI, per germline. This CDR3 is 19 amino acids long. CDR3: CASSLTGTSGRARYNEQFF. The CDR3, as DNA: TGTGCCAGCAGTTTAACCGGGACTAGCGGGAGGGCCCGTTACAATGAGCAGTTCTTC.

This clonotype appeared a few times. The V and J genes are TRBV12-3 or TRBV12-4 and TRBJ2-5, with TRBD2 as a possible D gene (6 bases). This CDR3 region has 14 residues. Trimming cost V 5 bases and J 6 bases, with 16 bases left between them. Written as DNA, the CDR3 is TGTGCCAGCAGTCCACGGAGGGGAAATCAGACCCAGTACTTC. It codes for CASSPRRGNQTQYF.

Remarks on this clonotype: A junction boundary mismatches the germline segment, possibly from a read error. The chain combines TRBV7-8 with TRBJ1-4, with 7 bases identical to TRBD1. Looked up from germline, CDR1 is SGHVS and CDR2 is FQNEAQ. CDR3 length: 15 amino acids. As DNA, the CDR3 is TGTACCAGCAGCACTTCGACAGGGTTAAATGAAAAACTGTTTTTT. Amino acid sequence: CTSSTSTGLNEKLFF.

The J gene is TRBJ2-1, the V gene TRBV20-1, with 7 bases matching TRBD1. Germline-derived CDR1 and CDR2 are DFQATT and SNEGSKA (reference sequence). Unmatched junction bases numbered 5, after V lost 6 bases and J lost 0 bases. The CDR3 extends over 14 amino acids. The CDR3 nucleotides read TGCAGTGCACCACAGGGGAGCTCCTACAATGAGCAGTTCTTC. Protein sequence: CSAPQGSSYNEQFF.

CDR3: CASSKALGSFVETQYF. CDR3 in DNA: TGTGCCAGCAGCAAAGCGCTGGGCAGCTTCGTAGAGACCCAGTACTTC. The V gene is TRBV21-1, the J gene TRBJ2-5. TRBV21-1 is assigned pseudogene status. The CDR3 length is 16 residues.

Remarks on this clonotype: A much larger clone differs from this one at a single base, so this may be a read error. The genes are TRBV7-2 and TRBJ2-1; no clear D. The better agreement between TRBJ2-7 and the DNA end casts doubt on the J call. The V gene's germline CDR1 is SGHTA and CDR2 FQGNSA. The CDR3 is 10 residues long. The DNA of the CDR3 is TGTGCCAGCAGCTGCTACGAGCAGTACTTC. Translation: CASSCYEQYF.

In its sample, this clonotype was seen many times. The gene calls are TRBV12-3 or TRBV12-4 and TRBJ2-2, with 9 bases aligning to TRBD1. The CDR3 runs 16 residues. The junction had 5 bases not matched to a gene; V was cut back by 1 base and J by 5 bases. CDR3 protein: CASSLGTGANTGELFF. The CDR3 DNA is TGTGCCAGCAGTTTAGGGACAGGGGCTAATACCGGGGAGCTGTTTTTT.

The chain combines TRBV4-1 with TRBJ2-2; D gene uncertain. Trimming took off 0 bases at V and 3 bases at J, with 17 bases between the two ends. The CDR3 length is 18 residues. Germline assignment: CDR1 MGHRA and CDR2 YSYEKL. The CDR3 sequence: CASSQEKEATADTGELFF. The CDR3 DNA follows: TGCGCCAGCAGCCAAGAGAAAGAAGCCACAGCAGACACCGGGGAGCTGTTTTTT.